One T cell receptor (beta chain) is described in this entry. The data belong to a study of blood T cell repertoires in COVID-19. Study summary: COVID-19 samples, acute and convalescent, were from the United States, Italy and Spain. Nucleic acid was either cDNA or gDNA, and it came from T cells, B-cell-depleted T cells, or PBMCs.

As processed by the authors: By means of reference gene primer amplification, nucleated cell counts were estimated. The method was immunoSEQ multiplex PCR; TCRdb's version includes in-frame clones alone and lacks a portion of them. V and J calls and clone size come straight from that table; D and trimming were deduced from the DNA. The profile shows roughly 120,000 clones, 90% of them singletons. Recruited during active infection, patients (from Seattle) were subsequently followed longitudinally. Germline lookup yields CDR1 SGDLS and CDR2 YYNGEE. The V end lost 0 bases, the J end lost 5 bases, and 17 bases lay between the germline ends. The CDR3 covers 16 residues.

Sequencing was carried out using peripheral blood. The clonotype was recovered from a woman aged 55-69 years with COVID-19, enrolled during active disease. The chain carries TRBV9 and TRBJ1-2; D is unclear. DNA for the CDR3: TGTGCCAGCAGCGTAGGGGAGGATCTCACCCGGTATGGCTACACCTTC. This encodes CASSVGEDLTRYGYTF.